Below, 29 T cell receptor beta chains from the same sample are listed, as sequenced in a study of shared clonotypes between healthy human individuals. The method was immunoSEQ multiplex PCR; TCRdb's version includes in-frame clones alone and lacks a portion of them. The sample lists some 380,000 clones, about 96% occurring once. Sequencing input: memory CD8+ T cells sorted from blood. Regarding subset: CD45RO+ cells pooled with CCR7-negative TemRA cells. The receptors stem from a man in his thirties or forties in good health.

The V and J genes are TRBV5-4 and TRBJ2-7; D unclear. Between the trimmed V and J ends, which lost 4 bases and 2 bases, there was a span of 7 bases. Germline V gives CDR1 SGHNT, CDR2 YYREEE (reference sequence). The CDR3 spans 12 residues. CDR3 amino acids: CASSRNTYEQYF. The CDR3 coding sequence is TGTGCCAGCAGCCGGAATACCTACGAGCAGTACTTC.

The chain joins TRBV5-1 to TRBJ2-6; D unclear. The V gene's germline CDR1 is SGHRS and CDR2 YFSETQ. This CDR3 is built from 17 residues. V dropped 0 bases and J dropped 0 bases, with 10 bases sitting between them. The CDR3 region has the DNA TGCGCCAGCAGCTTGGGTCCAGTCAGCTCTGGGGCCAACGTCCTGACTTTC. This gives the protein CASSLGPVSSGANVLTF.

The CDR3 DNA reads as TGCGCCAGCAGCGGAGGGGGCTGGGGAGAGACCCAGTACTTC. Protein sequence: CASSGGGWGETQYF. The chain uses TRBV5-1 and TRBJ2-5; D is perhaps TRBD1 (7 bases). Trimming removed 4 bases from V and 4 bases from J, with 14 bases in between. Germline V lookup: CDR1 SGHRS, CDR2 YFSETQ. The length of the CDR3 is 14 residues.

The chain combines TRBV9 with TRBJ2-1; 12 nucleotides agree with TRBD2. CDR1 is SGDLS and CDR2 is YYNGEE in the germline V gene. V was pared by 3 bases and J by 4 bases, with 5 bases of the junction left unmatched. The CDR3 spans 16 residues. For the CDR3, the DNA is TGTGCCAGCAGCGGTCGGACTAGCGGGATTTACAATGAGCAGTTCTTC. As protein: CASSGRTSGIYNEQFF.

This chain joins TRBV6-6 and TRBJ2-5; perhaps TRBD2 as D (5 bases). CDR1 is MNHNY, CDR2 SVGAGI, per germline (reference sequence). V was clipped by 2 bases and J by 4 bases, with 11 bases between them. The CDR3 consists of 14 residues. The DNA of the CDR3 is TGTGCCAGCAGTTACGTTGGGGAGAGAGAGACCCAGTACTTC. This translates into CASSYVGERETQYF.

The chain recombines TRBV6-5 with TRBJ1-1; no clear D. Germline V CDR1 and CDR2: MNHEY, SVGAGI. V shed 6 bases and J shed 5 bases, with 16 bases lying between them. The CDR3 is 14 amino acids. DNA for the CDR3: TGTGCCAGCAGCCTGACCGGTCGAAGGACTGAAGCTTTCTTT. Translated, it gives CASSLTGRRTEAFF.

V and J are TRBV5-5 and TRBJ1-2, with 9 bases lining up with TRBD1. The CDR3 runs to 14 residues. V dropped 4 bases and J dropped 6; count of bases not matched to a gene: 7. Per the germline V gene, CDR1 is SGHKS and CDR2 is YYEKEE (reference sequence). The CDR3 DNA sequence: TGTGCCAGCAGCCCAGGGACAGGGTCTAATGGCTACACCTTC. Protein product: CASSPGTGSNGYTF.

The chain uses TRBV7-9 and TRBJ2-1, with TRBD2 matching over 10 bases. The CDR3 runs to 14 residues. The V segment lost 1 base and the J segment 6 bases; nucleotides outside the gene matches: 0. Germline assignment: CDR1 SEHNR and CDR2 FQNEAQ (reference sequence). The chain's CDR3 is CASSLGLAGNEQFF. For the CDR3, the DNA is TGTGCCAGCAGCTTAGGACTAGCGGGCAATGAGCAGTTCTTC.

This clone was counted once. The chain joins TRBV28 to TRBJ2-7, with TRBD2 identical over 7 bases. V was pared by 6 bases and J by 0 bases, with 2 bases of the junction left unmatched. This CDR3 comprises 13 residues. Looked up from germline, CDR1 is MDHEN and CDR2 is SYDVKM. CDR3 sequence: CASRLASSYEQYF. Here the CDR3 DNA reads TGTGCCAGCAGACTAGCGAGCTCCTACGAGCAGTACTTC. Full variable domain (rest looked up from reference TRBV28 and TRBJ2-7): DVKVTQSSRYLVKRTGEKVFLECVQDMDHENMFWYRQDPGLGLRLIYFSYDVKMKEKGDIPEGYSVSREKKERFSLILESASTNQTSMYLCASRLASSYEQYFGPGTRLTVT.

The chain combines TRBV9 with TRBJ2-7; 7 bases map to TRBD2. In germline, CDR1 is SGDLS, CDR2 YYNGEE. V was pared by 0 bases and J by 6 bases, with 9 bases of the junction left unmatched. This CDR3 comprises 15 residues. The CDR3 protein is CASSVGLAGEPEQYF. The CDR3 bases are TGTGCCAGCAGCGTAGGTCTTGCGGGGGAACCCGAGCAGTACTTC.

The chain links TRBV19 to TRBJ2-3; D is unclear. Germline CDR1 LNHDA, CDR2 SQIVND (reference sequence). Trimming cost V 4 bases and J 6 bases, with 17 bases left between them. CDR3 size: 15 residues. This CDR3 is CASSKTVRILDTQYF. For the CDR3, the DNA is TGTGCCAGTAGTAAAACAGTCCGTATCCTCGATACGCAGTATTTT.

In regard to this clone: At the DNA level, this CDR3 is encoded by other sequences in the same sample as well. V is TRBV28 and J is TRBJ1-1; no definite D call. Germline V gene data show CDR1 as MDHEN and CDR2 as SYDVKM. V lost 2 bases to trimming and J lost 7 bases, with 5 bases between them. This CDR3 spans 11 amino acids. Here the CDR3 DNA reads TGTGCCAGCAGTTTAGGGAGTGAAGCTTTCTTT. Protein product: CASSLGSEAFF.

V usage is TRBV11-2 and J usage is TRBJ2-2, with a weak D call TRBD2 (5 bases). V was trimmed by 3 bases and J by 8 bases, leaving 10 bases between them. The CDR3 spans 13 residues. Germline lookup yields CDR1 SGHAT and CDR2 FQNNGV. The CDR3 reads CASSFGGFGELFF. CDR3 DNA sequence: TGTGCCAGCAGCTTTGGCGGGTTTGGGGAGCTGTTTTTT. The variable domain in full, completed from reference TRBV11-2 and TRBJ2-2, reads EAGVAQSPRYKIIEKRQSVAFWCNPISGHATLYWYQQILGQGPKLLIQFQNNGVVDDSQLPKDRFSAERLKGVDSTLKIQPAKLEDSAVYLCASSFGGFGELFFGEGSRLTVL.

This chain uses TRBV19 with TRBJ2-1; TRBD1 aligns across 9 bases. The CDR3 sequence is 13 residues long. Germline V lookup: CDR1 LNHDA, CDR2 SQIVND (reference sequence). With 5 bases clipped from V and 8 bases from J, the junction kept 4 bases outside the gene matches. This chain's CDR3 is CASSRDREYEQFF. The CDR3 DNA is TGTGCCAGTAGTCGGGACAGGGAATATGAGCAGTTCTTC.

J is TRBJ2-4 and V is TRBV5-1; TRBD1 agrees at 8 bases. CDR3 length: 18 residues. Germline assignment: CDR1 SGHRS and CDR2 YFSETQ. Trimming at V came to 0 bases and at J to 0 bases, leaving 8 bases not matched to a gene. The CDR3 loop is CASSLALRQGLAKNIQYF. DNA for the CDR3: TGCGCCAGCAGCTTGGCCCTCCGACAGGGGCTAGCCAAAAACATTCAGTACTTC.

The chain is built from TRBV6-1 and TRBJ2-1; tentative D call: TRBD2 (6 bases). Trimming removed 4 bases from V and 0 bases from J, with 16 bases in between. The CDR3 sequence is 17 residues long. CDR1 MNHNS and CDR2 SASEGT come from the germline V gene. The CDR3 DNA reads as TGTGCCAGCAGTGCCCCAACGTCCGGGAGCTCCTACAATGAGCAGTTCTTC. It translates to CASSAPTSGSSYNEQFF.

The chain is built from TRBV9 and TRBJ2-5, with TRBD2 matching over 10 bases. The V and J ends lost 3 bases and 5 bases, in that order; junction bases with no gene match: 10. The CDR3 runs to 16 residues. Germline V lookup: CDR1 SGDLS, CDR2 YYNGEE. The CDR3 coding sequence is TGTGCCAGCAGCGAACGACCGGGACTAGCGAGGGAGACCCAGTACTTC. As protein: CASSERPGLARETQYF. Supplemented by reference TRBV9 and TRBJ2-5, the full variable domain reads DSGVTQTPKHLITATGQRVTLRCSPRSGDLSVYWYQQSLDQGLQFLIQYYNGEERAKGNILERFSAQQFPDLHSELNLSSLELGDSALYFCASSERPGLARETQYFGPGTRLLVL.

The chain combines TRBV6-9 with TRBJ2-2, with D possibly matching TRBD1 (5 bases). The V end lost 2 bases, the J end lost 6 bases, and 28 bases lay between the germline ends. This CDR3 spans 20 amino acids. Germline CDR1 reads MNHGY; CDR2 reads SVAAGI. CDR3 region: CASSYMSRTLQGTESGELFF. The CDR3 DNA sequence: TGTGCCAGCAGTTATATGTCTAGGACCCTTCAGGGAACCGAATCCGGGGAGCTGTTTTTT.

The V gene is TRBV10-3, the J gene TRBJ2-1; 9 bases agree with TRBD2. The CDR3 loop spans 13 amino acids. In germline, CDR1 is ENHRY, CDR2 SYGVKD. V shed 10 bases, J shed 6 bases, and the junction held 7 bases outside the gene matches. CDR3 loop: CATQPSGANEQFF. The CDR3 DNA reads TGTGCCACTCAACCTAGCGGGGCCAATGAGCAGTTCTTC.

This clone has only one observation. V usage is TRBV11-2 and J usage is TRBJ2-5, with TRBD2 matching 8 bases. The CDR3 has 15 amino acids. V lost 6 bases and J lost 5; bases outside the gene matches: 11. Per the germline V gene, CDR1 is SGHAT and CDR2 is FQNNGV. CDR3 DNA: TGTGCCAGCAGACAAGCGGGAGAGACTTTCGAGACCCAGTACTTC. Translating it yields CASRQAGETFETQYF.

The rearrangement links TRBV29-1 to TRBJ2-1, with 13 nucleotides matching TRBD2. This CDR3 region has 16 residues. The germline V gene encodes CDR1 SQVTM and CDR2 ANQGSEA. V lost 0 bases, J lost 5 bases, and 4 bases stayed unmatched. CDR3 loop: CSVEETGLAGHNEQFF. For the CDR3, the DNA is TGCAGCGTTGAAGAAACGGGACTAGCGGGACACAATGAGCAGTTCTTC.

The chain links TRBV7-9 to TRBJ2-3, with TRBD2 identical over 9 bases. CDR3 length equals 14 residues. Germline lookup yields CDR1 SEHNR and CDR2 FQNEAQ (reference sequence). The ends lost 3 bases at V and 5 bases at J; junction bases unmatched: 3. The CDR3 protein is CASSLGLALDTQYF. CDR3 nucleotide sequence: TGTGCCAGCAGCTTGGGACTAGCTTTAGATACGCAGTATTTT.

This chain links TRBV5-1 with TRBJ2-7; 9 nucleotides agree with TRBD1. The trim removed 4 bases at V and 3 bases at J, leaving 8 bases unmatched. CDR1 is SGHRS and CDR2 is YFSETQ in the germline V gene. This CDR3 is 15 amino acids long. The CDR3 loop is CASSPGGQGGYEQYF. In nucleotides, the CDR3 is TGCGCCAGCAGCCCCGGGGGACAGGGAGGCTACGAGCAGTACTTC. The whole variable domain, filled in from reference TRBV5-1 and TRBJ2-7, reads KAGVTQTPRYLIKTRGQQVTLSCSPISGHRSVSWYQQTPGQGLQFLFEYFSETQRNKGNFPGRFSGRQFSNSRSEMNVSTLELGDSALYLCASSPGGQGGYEQYFGPGTRLTVT.

V is TRBV5-1 and J is TRBJ1-1; possibly TRBD1 for D (6 bases). Germline CDR1 reads SGHRS; CDR2 reads YFSETQ. The ends were cut back, 4 bases at V and 0 bases at J, with 16 bases in the middle. The CDR3 has 16 residues. The CDR3 region is CASSGRGGSLNTEAFF. CDR3 DNA sequence: TGCGCCAGCAGCGGGCGCGGGGGCAGCTTGAACACTGAAGCTTTCTTT.

The rearrangement uses TRBV11-2 and TRBJ1-5, with TRBD1 matching over 8 bases. In germline, CDR1 is SGHAT, CDR2 FQNNGV. V lost 5 bases and J lost 0; bases outside the gene matches: 6. The CDR3 is 16 residues long. Written as DNA, the CDR3 is TGTGCCAGCAGCCCAGGGGGCCCCTATAGCAATCAGCCCCAGCATTTT. Translated: CASSPGGPYSNQPQHF.

The V and J genes are TRBV28 and TRBJ2-7; TRBD2 matches at 9 bases. Unmatched junction bases numbered 15, after V lost 3 bases and J lost 12 bases. This CDR3 has 15 amino acids. CDR1 and CDR2 (germline): MDHEN, SYDVKM. The CDR3 DNA reads as TGTGCCAGCAGTTTCTTTAGCGGGAGTAATGGGCCCACGTACTTC. Its protein is CASSFFSGSNGPTYF.

The chain employs TRBV9 and TRBJ2-7, with D hard to call. Germline CDR1 is SGDLS and CDR2 is YYNGEE. Trimming cost V 4 bases and J 5 bases, with 10 bases left between them. The CDR3 length is 12 residues. CDR3 DNA sequence: TGTGCCAGCAGCCTAGATGGTGACGAGCAGTACTTC. Protein: CASSLDGDEQYF.

The chain employs TRBV9 and TRBJ2-2; TRBD2 aligns across 7 bases. Germline CDR1 and CDR2: SGDLS and YYNGEE. The CDR3 runs 15 residues. J was trimmed by 5 bases and V by 3 bases; bases with no gene match: 7. In DNA, the CDR3 is TGTGCCAGCAGCGCCGGGGGAGGGCCGACCGGGGAGCTGTTTTTT. Translation: CASSAGGGPTGELFF.

This clone came up once. The V call is TRBV11-2, the J call TRBJ2-4; possibly TRBD1 for D (5 bases). The CDR3 is 14 residues long. Looked up from germline, CDR1 is SGHAT and CDR2 is FQNNGV. V gave up 3 bases and J gave up 6 bases, with 12 bases separating them. The CDR3 DNA reads as TGTGCCAGCAGCTTCGCCTGGGGCCCAAACATTCAGTACTTC. Residues: CASSFAWGPNIQYF.